Below, 29 T cell receptor beta chains from the same sample are listed, as sequenced in a study of T cell responses to AZD1222 COVID-19 vaccine. Profiling relied on immunoSEQ multiplex PCR, and the TCRdb table lists in-frame clones only, not all of them. The sample lists tens of thousands of clones; roughly 90% were seen once. The sample in question was peripheral blood, obtained 28 days after the second AZD1222 dose. These receptors were collected from an adult who received the AZD1222 COVID-19 vaccine.

V usage is TRBV20-1 and J usage is TRBJ2-3; weak D call: TRBD2 (6 bases). Germline-derived CDR1 and CDR2 are DFQATT and SNEGSKA (reference sequence). The CDR3 has 11 residues. CDR3 DNA sequence: TGCAGGGGGGGTAGCACAGATACGCAGTATTTT. The encoded protein is CRGGSTDTQYF.

This clone turned up a few times. This rearrangement joins TRBV4-1 to TRBJ1-1, with D possibly being TRBD1 (5 bases). V was shortened by 4 bases and J by 7 bases, with 10 bases between the two germline ends. Germline CDR1 and CDR2: MGHRA and YSYEKL. The CDR3 has 12 amino acids. CDR3 coding DNA: TGCGCCAGCAGCCTCCTCGGGGGTGAAGCTTTCTTT. Its protein product is CASSLLGGEAFF.

The rearrangement links TRBV28 to TRBJ2-7; tentative D call: TRBD1 (6 bases). From germline, CDR1 is MDHEN and CDR2 SYDVKM. There are 16 residues in the CDR3. V was trimmed by 3 bases and J by 2 bases, leaving 17 bases between them. In DNA form, the CDR3 reads TGTGCCAGCAGTTTGGGTTCCCTCAGGGGACCCTACGAGCAGTACTTC. Its translation: CASSLGSLRGPYEQYF.

This chain connects TRBV2 to TRBJ2-1, with D maybe TRBD1 (6 bases). CDR1 and CDR2 (germline): SNHLY, FYNNEI. This CDR3 is 15 amino acids long. V lost 4 bases and J lost 0, with 10 bases in between. The CDR3 is CASSVDRSSYNEQFF. CDR3 DNA: TGTGCCAGCAGTGTGGACAGAAGCTCCTACAATGAGCAGTTCTTC.

The chain joins TRBV3-1 (or the pseudogene TRBV3-2) to TRBJ2-7; D not certain. V lost 3 bases and J lost 4, with 4 bases in between. The length of the CDR3 is 11 residues. Per the germline V gene, CDR1 is LGHDT and CDR2 is YNNKEL (reference sequence). CDR3 protein: CASSQGYEQYF. The CDR3 coding sequence is TGTGCCAGCAGCCAGGGATACGAGCAGTACTTC.

The chain combines TRBV7-3 with TRBJ2-3; TRBD1 matches at 7 bases. Trimming removed 0 bases from V and 6 bases from J; junction bases left unmatched: 9. The CDR3 is made up of 16 amino acids. CDR1 is SGHTA, CDR2 FQGTGA, per germline. CDR3 nucleotides: TGTGCCAGCAGCTTAACCCGGCCAGGGGGTACCGATACGCAGTATTTT. Translating gives CASSLTRPGGTDTQYF.

V usage is TRBV28 and J usage is TRBJ2-7; no definite D call. The CDR3 has 11 amino acids. In germline, CDR1 is MDHEN, CDR2 SYDVKM. V was clipped by 6 bases and J by 3 bases, with 6 bases between them. The CDR3 DNA sequence: TGTGCCAGCAGCCTCAACTACGAGCAGTACTTC. Translation gives CASSLNYEQYF.

This clone appeared a single time. The chain is built from TRBV7-2 and TRBJ1-1, with D unresolved. V dropped 1 base and J dropped 1 base, with 10 bases sitting between them. Germline values: CDR1 SGHTA, CDR2 FQGNSA. The CDR3 has 15 amino acids. CDR3 in amino acids: CASSLGAGGNTEAFF. The CDR3 DNA reads TGTGCCAGCAGCTTAGGGGCCGGCGGGAACACTGAAGCTTTCTTT.

This clone has just one count. The chain couples TRBV6-1 to TRBJ2-2; D perhaps matches TRBD1 (6 bases). Between the trimmed V and J ends, which lost 3 bases and 6 bases, there was a span of 11 bases. Germline V gene lookup returns CDR1 MNHNS and CDR2 SASEGT. The CDR3 length is 14 residues. The CDR3 is CASSEGATPGELFF. In DNA form, the CDR3 reads TGTGCCAGCAGTGAGGGGGCCACACCCGGGGAGCTGTTTTTT.

The V and J genes are TRBV2 and TRBJ2-3; D might be TRBD1 (6 bases). From germline, CDR1 is SNHLY and CDR2 FYNNEI. The CDR3 spans 14 residues. V was shortened by 8 bases and J by 0 bases, with 12 bases between the two germline ends. CDR3 nucleotide sequence: TGTGCCAGCGGGGCCAGGGGAAGCACAGATACGCAGTATTTT. Translated: CASGARGSTDTQYF.

This chain uses TRBV7-3 with TRBJ2-3; D is perhaps TRBD2 (6 bases). The CDR3 is 14 amino acids. V lost 1 base and J 7 bases, leaving 12 bases between the germline ends. CDR1 and CDR2 from the germline V gene are SGHTA and FQGTGA. CDR3 sequence reads: CASSLRAGNYTQYF. DNA for the CDR3: TGTGCCAGCAGCTTAAGGGCGGGGAACTATACGCAGTATTTT.

The V call is TRBV25-1, the J call TRBJ1-2; tentatively, D is TRBD1 (5 bases). CDR3 length: 15 amino acids. V dropped 3 bases and J dropped 5 bases, with 16 bases sitting between them. Germline lookup yields CDR1 MGHDK and CDR2 SYGVNS. DNA for the CDR3: TGTGCCAGCAGTGACCAGTGGGGGGGAAGGTATGGCTACACCTTC. As protein: CASSDQWGGRYGYTF.

This sequence joins TRBV4-1 and TRBJ2-2; D remains ambiguous. CDR1 and CDR2 from the germline V gene are MGHRA and YSYEKL. V dropped 0 bases and J dropped 4 bases, with 9 bases sitting between them. This CDR3 is built from 15 residues. The CDR3 here is CASSQDRWSTGELFF. The CDR3, as DNA: TGCGCCAGCAGCCAAGACAGGTGGTCCACCGGGGAGCTGTTTTTT.

This clone was counted between two and nine times. The chain recombines TRBV12-3 or TRBV12-4 with TRBJ1-2; tentative D call: TRBD1 (5 bases). V gave up 8 bases and J gave up 5 bases, with 9 bases separating them. This CDR3 is built from 11 residues. The CDR3 spells CASFGGYGYTF. DNA for the CDR3: TGTGCCAGCTTCGGGGGGTATGGCTACACCTTC.

CDR3 DNA: TGCGCCAGCAGCTCTCAATCCGGGACGGGCTCCTACGAGCAGTACTTC. It translates to CASSSQSGTGSYEQYF. The J gene is TRBJ2-7, the V gene TRBV5-1; D may correspond to TRBD1 or TRBD2 (5 bases each). The ends were cut back, 3 bases at V and 0 bases at J, with 16 bases in the middle. Germline CDR1 SGHRS, CDR2 YFSETQ. The CDR3 extends over 16 amino acids.

The sample holds a few counts of this clone. The CDR3 region is CASSLGESGNTIYF. The CDR3 DNA follows: TGCGCCAGCAGCTTGGGGGAATCTGGAAACACCATATATTTT. V gene TRBV5-1 combines with J gene TRBJ1-3; D not certain. Trimming left V 0 bases short and J 1 base short, with 5 bases between. Germline V CDR1 and CDR2: SGHRS, YFSETQ. The CDR3 covers 14 residues.

This clone turned up a few times. V and J are TRBV30 and TRBJ1-6, with D hard to call. The CDR3 length is 13 residues. Looked up from germline, CDR1 is GTSNPN and CDR2 is SVGIG (reference sequence). Trimming took off 5 bases at V and 10 bases at J, with 15 bases between the two ends. The CDR3 DNA is TGTGCCTGGGCCACCCTTTTTGGGTCACCCCTCCACTTT. Its protein is CAWATLFGSPLHF.

The rearrangement joins TRBV5-4 to TRBJ1-5; D unclear. This CDR3 is built from 15 residues. The germline V gene encodes CDR1 SGHNT and CDR2 YYREEE (reference sequence). The V end was cut by 0 bases, the J end by 5 bases, with 12 bases between. The CDR3, as DNA: TGTGCCAGCAGCTTGGGGCCCAAACCGGATCAGCCCCAGCATTTT. Translated: CASSLGPKPDQPQHF.

V is TRBV12-3 or TRBV12-4 and J is TRBJ1-1, with D maybe TRBD1 (5 bases). The CDR3 totals 13 residues. Trimming pared 3 bases from V and 3 bases from J, leaving 8 bases between. CDR3 sequence reads: CASSLGPYTEAFF. In nucleotides, the CDR3 is TGTGCCAGCAGTTTGGGACCCTACACTGAAGCTTTCTTT.

DNA for the CDR3: TGTGCCTGGAGCCCAACGGGTAAAGTCCGCGAAAAACTGTTTTTT. Translation gives CAWSPTGKVREKLFF. The rearrangement uses TRBV30 and TRBJ1-4; D is undetermined. V lost 3 bases and J lost 8, with 19 bases in between. There are 15 residues in the CDR3. The germline gives CDR1 GTSNPN, CDR2 SVGIG (reference sequence). Based on the CDR3 plus reference TRBV30 and TRBJ1-4, the full variable domain is SQTIHQWPATLVQPVGSPLSLECTVEGTSNPNLYWYRQAAGRGLQLLFYSVGIGQISSEVPQNLSASRPQDRQFILSSKKLLLSDSGFYLCAWSPTGKVREKLFFGSGTQLSVL.

The V and J genes are TRBV7-9 and TRBJ1-6; D is possibly TRBD1 (6 bases). CDR1 SEHNR and CDR2 FQNEAQ come from the germline V gene (reference sequence). Trimming pared 3 bases from V and 12 bases from J, leaving 15 bases between. The CDR3 sequence is 14 residues long. CDR3 coding DNA: TGTGCCAGCAGCTTGGAAGGGGGTCAAGGACCCCTCCACTTT. This translates into CASSLEGGQGPLHF.

The rearrangement links TRBV7-9 to TRBJ2-7; no clear D gene. The CDR3 runs to 11 residues. Trimming removed 5 bases from V and 5 bases from J, with 7 bases in between. Germline assignment: CDR1 SEHNR and CDR2 FQNEAQ (reference sequence). CDR3 nucleotides: TGTGCCAGCAGCGACCGTGACGAGCAGTACTTC. It encodes CASSDRDEQYF.

This rearrangement joins TRBV7-9 to TRBJ1-1; no firm D call. Germline values: CDR1 SEHNR, CDR2 FQNEAQ (reference sequence). Trimming shortened V by 5 bases and J by 1 base, and 8 bases separated the two germline ends. The CDR3 is 13 amino acids. DNA of the CDR3: TGTGCCAGCAGCAGAGACACGAACACTGAAGCTTTCTTT. Its protein product is CASSRDTNTEAFF.

This rearrangement joins TRBV12-3 or TRBV12-4 to TRBJ1-2; D is unclear. V dropped 2 bases and J dropped 1 base, with 2 bases sitting between them. CDR3 length: 12 amino acids. The CDR3 here is CASSLHNYGYTF. The DNA for the CDR3 is TGTGCCAGCAGTTTACATAACTATGGCTACACCTTC.

The chain recombines TRBV27 with TRBJ2-2, with TRBD2 matching 10 bases. Germline-derived CDR1 and CDR2 are MNHEY and SMNVEV (reference sequence). This CDR3 has 17 residues. V lost 2 bases, J lost 0 bases, and 3 bases stayed unmatched. CDR3 DNA sequence: TGTGCCAGCAGTTTACTAGCGGGGGTTACGAACACCGGGGAGCTGTTTTTT. Protein: CASSLLAGVTNTGELFF.

V is TRBV7-2 and J is TRBJ2-2; TRBD1 aligns across 8 bases. The V gene's germline CDR1 is SGHTA and CDR2 FQGNSA. After removal of 1 base from V and 5 bases from J, the junction contained 12 bases not matched to a gene. The CDR3 runs 18 residues. The CDR3 coding sequence is TGTGCCAGCAGCTTAGTCCGCCCCAGGGGGCGTGGGACCGGGGAGCTGTTTTTT. Its translation: CASSLVRPRGRGTGELFF.

The chain combines TRBV11-2 with TRBJ2-3; D call uncertain. CDR3 length: 14 amino acids. V gave up 5 bases and J gave up 4 bases, with 13 bases separating them. The germline V gene has CDR1 SGHAT and CDR2 FQNNGV. In nucleotides, the CDR3 is TGTGCCAGCAGCACGTTAACAGTAGCAGATACGCAGTATTTT. Translated: CASSTLTVADTQYF.

V is TRBV28 and J is TRBJ1-2; 9 positions match TRBD1. The CDR3 has 15 amino acids. The V and J ends lost 5 bases and 7 bases, in that order; junction bases with no gene match: 11. Germline V CDR1 and CDR2: MDHEN, SYDVKM. The CDR3 is CASSQGGTGRGGYTF. CDR3 nucleotide sequence: TGTGCCAGCAGTCAGGGAGGGACAGGGAGAGGTGGCTACACCTTC.

V gene TRBV5-1 combines with J gene TRBJ2-3, with D hard to call. The CDR3 has 15 amino acids. V lost 4 bases and J 0 bases, leaving 12 bases between the germline ends. Germline V lookup: CDR1 SGHRS, CDR2 YFSETQ. CDR3 loop: CASSPTQSSTDTQYF. In DNA form, the CDR3 reads TGCGCCAGCAGCCCGACTCAATCCAGCACAGATACGCAGTATTTT.